The source of this TCR beta chain is a study of T cell responses to AZD1222 COVID-19 vaccine. The wider study: The analysis combined second doses at about 4 or about 12 weeks.

Findings and limits, study-wide: Variant regions that are unmutated are reportedly the target of nearly half of spike-specific TCRs.

Some clones are missing from TCRdb's copy, which holds only in-frame ones; the method was immunoSEQ multiplex PCR. The sample records more than 150,000 clones, about 86% being singletons. V lost 3 bases to trimming and J lost 2 bases, with 12 bases between them. The CDR3 runs to 14 residues. CDR1 is SGDLS, CDR2 YYNGEE, per germline. Notes on this clone: Its antigen is unknown.

The material was peripheral blood, obtained on day 0 of AZD1222 vaccination. The chain employs TRBV9 and TRBJ2-7; D call uncertain. This receptor was taken from an adult in good health. CDR3 sequence: CASSGPAAPYEQYF. Here the CDR3 DNA reads TGTGCCAGCAGCGGACCTGCGGCCCCCTACGAGCAGTACTTC.